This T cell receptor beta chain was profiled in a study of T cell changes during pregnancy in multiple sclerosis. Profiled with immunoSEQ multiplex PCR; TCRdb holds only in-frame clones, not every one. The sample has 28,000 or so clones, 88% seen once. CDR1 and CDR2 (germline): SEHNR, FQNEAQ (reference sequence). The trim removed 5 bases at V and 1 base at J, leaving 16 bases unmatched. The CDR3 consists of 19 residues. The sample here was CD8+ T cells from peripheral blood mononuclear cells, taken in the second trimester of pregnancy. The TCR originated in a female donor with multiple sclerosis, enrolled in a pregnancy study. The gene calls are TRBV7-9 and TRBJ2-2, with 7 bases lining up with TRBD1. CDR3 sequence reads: CASSITRVQGYGNTGELFF. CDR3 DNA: TGTGCCAGCAGCATCACGAGGGTACAGGGGTATGGGAACACCGGGGAGCTGTTTTTT.